The 32 T cell receptor beta chains below come from one sample, sequenced in a study of T cell responses to AZD1222 COVID-19 vaccine. Clones were read by immunoSEQ multiplex PCR, and TCRdb kept only the in-frame ones, dropping some. The sample yields some 150,000 clones, roughly 90% seen once. The sample here was peripheral blood, taken 28 days after the second AZD1222 dose. Source of these receptors: an adult who received the AZD1222 COVID-19 vaccine.

The chain uses TRBV7-8 and TRBJ2-7; 7 nucleotides line up with TRBD2. Germline-derived CDR1 and CDR2 are SGHVS and FQNEAQ. The CDR3 is made up of 12 amino acids. Trimming removed 10 bases from V and 3 bases from J; junction bases left unmatched: 6. The CDR3 DNA reads as TGTGCCACGGGGGGAAGAAGCTACGAGCAGTACTTC. It is translated as CATGGRSYEQYF.

This sequence joins TRBV5-5 and TRBJ2-1, with 14 positions matching TRBD2. V shed 4 bases and J 8 bases; nucleotides not matched to a gene: 5. The CDR3 spans 15 residues. Germline CDR1 SGHKS, CDR2 YYEKEE (reference sequence). CDR3 amino acids: CASSRTSGGRHEQFF. DNA for the CDR3: TGTGCCAGCAGCCGGACTAGCGGGGGGCGGCATGAGCAGTTCTTC.

This clone was recorded once. The chain has TRBV7-9 and TRBJ1-6; possibly TRBD1 for D (5 bases). The CDR3 has 16 amino acids. V was cut by 1 base and J by 5 bases, with 12 bases left in between. Germline CDR1 SEHNR, CDR2 FQNEAQ (reference sequence). The CDR3, as DNA: TGTGCCAGCAGCTTAGTAAGGGGTCCCAATAATTCACCCCTCCACTTT. This encodes CASSLVRGPNNSPLHF.

J is TRBJ2-7 and V is TRBV12-3 or TRBV12-4; no firm D call. With 5 bases removed from V and 6 bases from J, the gap between germline ends came to 11 bases. This CDR3 contains 12 residues. CDR3 bases: TGTGCCAGCAGTCGAGGTTCGCTCGAGCAGTACTTC. Protein: CASSRGSLEQYF.

The rearrangement joins TRBV3-1 (or the pseudogene TRBV3-2) to TRBJ1-2; 10 nucleotides agree with TRBD1. Germline V gene sequence: CDR1 LGHDT, CDR2 YNNKEL (reference sequence). V gave up 4 bases and J gave up 4 bases; unmatched junction bases: 3. The CDR3 loop spans 14 amino acids. The CDR3 spells CASSLRDRGYGYTF. In nucleotides, the CDR3 is TGTGCCAGCAGCCTCCGGGACAGGGGCTATGGCTACACCTTC.

The chain joins TRBV7-9 to TRBJ1-2, with no clear D. This CDR3 has 14 residues. CDR1 and CDR2 from the germline V gene are SEHNR and FQNEAQ (reference sequence). Trimming took 5 bases from V and 8 from J, leaving 18 bases between them. The CDR3 DNA follows: TGTGCCAGCAGCCCCGCCGGGATCCGGACCGGCTACACCTTC. It is translated as CASSPAGIRTGYTF.

V is TRBV2 and J is TRBJ1-1; the D is unclear. Germline CDR1 is SNHLY and CDR2 is FYNNEI. Trimming pared 4 bases from V and 1 base from J, leaving 4 bases between. CDR3 length: 12 amino acids. The CDR3 region has the DNA TGTGCCAGCAGTGGCTCGAACACTGAAGCTTTCTTT. Translation: CASSGSNTEAFF. The full variable domain, with the rest looked up from reference TRBV2 and TRBJ1-1, is EPEVTQTPSHQVTQMGQEVILRCVPISNHLYFYWYRQILGQKVEFLVSFYNNEISEKSEIFDDQFSVERPDGSNFTLKIRSTKLEDSAMYFCASSGSNTEAFFGQGTRLTVV.

V is TRBV10-3 and J is TRBJ2-5; D not certain. CDR1 is ENHRY and CDR2 is SYGVKD in the germline V gene. The germline V and J ends were trimmed by 8 bases and 2 bases, with 9 bases remaining between them. This CDR3 is 12 amino acids long. The CDR3 DNA follows: TGTGCCATCCAGCGACCACAAGAGACCCAGTACTTC. Residues: CAIQRPQETQYF.

This clone occurred a few times. The rearrangement joins TRBV6-1 to TRBJ1-2; D unclear. Per the germline V gene, CDR1 is MNHNS and CDR2 is SASEGT. V lost 2 bases, J lost 4 bases, and 11 bases lay in between. This CDR3 region has 14 residues. DNA of the CDR3: TGTGCCAGCAGTGAATCGGTTGTGGGCTATGGCTACACCTTC. Its protein is CASSESVVGYGYTF.

The chain uses TRBV5-1 and TRBJ2-2; TRBD2 agrees at 7 bases. The CDR3 is 15 residues long. V shed 2 bases and J 4 bases; nucleotides not matched to a gene: 5. Looked up from germline, CDR1 is SGHRS and CDR2 is YFSETQ. CDR3 nucleotide sequence: TGCGCCAGCAGCTTATCTAGCGGTAGCACCGGGGAGCTGTTTTTT. This translates into CASSLSSGSTGELFF.

The chain links TRBV18 to TRBJ1-1, with D hard to call. Trimming cost V 1 base and J 7 bases, with 13 bases left between them. Looked up from germline, CDR1 is KGHSH and CDR2 is LQKENI. The CDR3 consists of 14 residues. CDR3 loop: CASSPLRSTNEAFF. The CDR3 region has the DNA TGTGCCAGCTCACCACTTCGTTCGACGAATGAAGCTTTCTTT. Filled out from reference TRBV18 and TRBJ1-1, the complete variable domain reads NAGVMQNPRHLVRRRGQEARLRCSPMKGHSHVYWYRQLPEEGLKFMVYLQKENIIDESGMPKERFSAEFPKEGPSILRIQQVVRGDSAAYFCASSPLRSTNEAFFGQGTRLTVV.

In regard to this clone: An end of the junction does not agree with germline; a read error may underlie this. The chain has TRBV6-4 and TRBJ2-1, with 15 bases identical to TRBD2. CDR3 length: 16 amino acids. The germline V gene encodes CDR1 MRHNA and CDR2 SNTAGT. The chain's CDR3 is CASSYSGTSGGNEQFF. In DNA, the CDR3 is TGTGCCAGCAGTTACTCCGGGACTAGCGGGGGGAATGAGCAGTTCTTC.

The rearrangement uses TRBV6-5 and TRBJ1-1; 9 nucleotides align to TRBD1. Losses at the gene ends were 9 bases for V and 1 base for J; bases not matched to a gene: 9. CDR1 MNHEY and CDR2 SVGAGI come from the germline V gene. The CDR3 extends over 15 amino acids. The CDR3 DNA is TGTGCCAGTACAGGGGGCTGGCCCGGGAACACTGAAGCTTTCTTT. Translation gives CASTGGWPGNTEAFF.

This clone was seen just once. This chain joins TRBV5-5 and TRBJ1-4; D is ambiguous. Germline CDR1 and CDR2: SGHKS and YYEKEE (reference sequence). The CDR3 has 16 amino acids. Trimming shortened V by 0 bases and J by 3 bases, and 12 bases separated the two germline ends. CDR3 in amino acids: CASSLAPTGANEKLFF. The CDR3 DNA reads as TGTGCCAGCAGCTTGGCCCCTACTGGGGCTAATGAAAAACTGTTTTTT.

The gene calls are TRBV7-6 and TRBJ2-1; 13 bases are shared with TRBD2. This CDR3 region has 16 residues. CDR1 SGHVS and CDR2 FNYEAQ come from the germline V gene. The J segment lost 7 bases and the V segment lost 5 bases, leaving 8 bases of the junction unmatched. The CDR3 DNA reads TGTGCCAGCAGCCGGTTACTAGCGGGGGGGTGGAATGAGCAGTTCTTC. This codes for CASSRLLAGGWNEQFF.

The chain recombines TRBV3-1 (or the pseudogene TRBV3-2) with TRBJ1-2; perhaps TRBD1 as D (5 bases). CDR3 size: 12 residues. The V gene lost 3 bases and the J gene lost 6 bases, with 8 bases spanning the gap. Germline V CDR1 and CDR2: LGHDT, YNNKEL (reference sequence). CDR3 DNA: TGTGCCAGCAGCCACCGAGGGGATGGCTACACCTTC. It is translated as CASSHRGDGYTF.

The chain recombines TRBV23-1 with TRBJ1-1, with D unresolved. TRBV23-1 is an ORF for which the function is uncertain. Trimming took 10 bases from V and 3 from J, leaving 18 bases between them. There are 14 residues in the CDR3. The CDR3 region is CATIHRFFYTEAFF. The CDR3 nucleotides are TGCGCCACCATCCACCGGTTTTTTTACACTGAAGCTTTCTTT.

The count of this clone is one. The rearrangement joins TRBV6-5 to TRBJ2-1, with a possible D match to TRBD2 (5 bases). The CDR3 runs 12 residues. CDR1 and CDR2 from the germline V gene are MNHEY and SVGAGI. Trimming took off 6 bases at V and 9 bases at J, with 12 bases between the two ends. The CDR3 loop reads CASSFTRFEQFF. CDR3 sequence (DNA): TGTGCCAGCAGCTTTACTAGATTTGAGCAGTTCTTC.

This clone was observed a single time. This chain connects TRBV6-6 to TRBJ2-1; TRBD1 matches at 7 bases. V shed 2 bases and J 7 bases; nucleotides not matched to a gene: 5. The CDR3 length is 14 residues. The germline CDR1 and CDR2 sequences are MNHNY and SVGAGI (reference sequence). This chain's CDR3 is CASSYTTGVNEQFF. The CDR3 DNA sequence: TGTGCCAGCAGTTACACCACAGGGGTAAATGAGCAGTTCTTC.

This clone was recorded a few times. This chain uses TRBV18 with TRBJ1-4; no definite D call. The V gene's germline CDR1 is KGHSH and CDR2 LQKENI. V dropped 2 bases and J dropped 0 bases, with 1 base sitting between them. CDR3 size: 13 residues. The CDR3 spells CASSPATNEKLFF. Here the CDR3 DNA reads TGTGCCAGCTCACCAGCAACTAATGAAAAACTGTTTTTT.

This chain's CDR3 is CASSPDRVTEAFF. In nucleotides, the CDR3 is TGTGCCAGCAGTCCCGACAGGGTTACTGAAGCTTTCTTT. This chain joins TRBV6-1 and TRBJ1-1; 7 positions match TRBD1. V shed 5 bases and J 5 bases; nucleotides not matched to a gene: 5. Germline V gene lookup returns CDR1 MNHNS and CDR2 SASEGT. The CDR3 loop spans 13 amino acids.

V usage is TRBV9 and J usage is TRBJ1-6; D is ambiguous. Germline CDR1 SGDLS, CDR2 YYNGEE. The CDR3 contains 13 residues. V was cut by 1 base and J by 16 bases, with 15 bases left in between. The CDR3 DNA reads TGTGCCAGCAGCGTAAACCCGGGGAAGCCTCTCCACTTT. Amino acids: CASSVNPGKPLHF.

The chain links TRBV7-2 to TRBJ1-1; D remains unclear. V lost 3 bases, J lost 5 bases, and 16 bases lay in between. The CDR3 spans 15 residues. Germline V gene lookup returns CDR1 SGHTA and CDR2 FQGNSA. The CDR3 is CASSFRGPGLTEAFF. DNA for the CDR3: TGTGCCAGCAGCTTTCGTGGGCCTGGTTTGACTGAAGCTTTCTTT.

This chain joins TRBV18 and TRBJ2-7, with 10 bases matching TRBD2. Germline V gene lookup returns CDR1 KGHSH and CDR2 LQKENI. With 3 bases clipped from V and 6 bases from J, the junction kept 8 bases outside the gene matches. The CDR3 extends over 15 amino acids. CDR3 sequence (DNA): TGTGCCAGCTCACCGCCTCTAGCGGGAGTCAGCGAGCAGTACTTC. It codes for CASSPPLAGVSEQYF. Supplemented by reference TRBV18 and TRBJ2-7, the full variable domain reads NAGVMQNPRHLVRRRGQEARLRCSPMKGHSHVYWYRQLPEEGLKFMVYLQKENIIDESGMPKERFSAEFPKEGPSILRIQQVVRGDSAAYFCASSPPLAGVSEQYFGPGTRLTVT.

The chain recombines TRBV7-6 with TRBJ2-3, with 7 positions matching TRBD2. J was trimmed by 1 base and V by 2 bases; bases with no gene match: 0. Germline-derived CDR1 and CDR2 are SGHVS and FNYEAQ. CDR3 length equals 14 residues. CDR3 DNA: TGTGCCAGCAGCTTACTAGCGGGCACAGATACGCAGTATTTT. Translated: CASSLLAGTDTQYF.

The CDR3 bases are TGTGCCAGCAGGACCCATACCGCTTTCACTGAAGCTTTCTTT. Translation: CASRTHTAFTEAFF. The V gene is TRBV27, the J gene TRBJ1-1; D is unresolved. Germline V lookup: CDR1 MNHEY, CDR2 SMNVEV (reference sequence). This CDR3 has 14 residues. V was clipped by 6 bases and J by 4 bases, with 15 bases between them.

Note on this clone: The junction and the germline gene differ at one end; a read error may be behind it. The CDR3 sequence is CASSEGSTEAFF. CDR3 nucleotides: TGTGCCAGCAGCGAAGGGAGCACTGAAGCTTTCTTT. V and J are TRBV2 and TRBJ1-1; D unclear. The CDR3 spans 12 residues. CDR1 and CDR2 from the germline V gene are SNHLY and FYNNEI. Full variable domain (remainder filled in from reference TRBV2 and TRBJ1-1): EPEVTQTPSHQVTQMGQEVILRCVPISNHLYFYWYRQILGQKVEFLVSFYNNEISEKSEIFDDQFSVERPDGSNFTLKIRSTKLEDSAMYFCASSEGSTEAFFGQGTRLTVV.

The chain combines TRBV19 with TRBJ2-1; possibly TRBD1 for D (6 bases). Trimming removed 5 bases at V and 5 bases at J, with 25 bases between. CDR1 and CDR2 from the germline V gene are LNHDA and SQIVND (reference sequence). The CDR3 spans 18 residues. Here the CDR3 reads CASSPSTWGLRFHNEQFF. CDR3 bases: TGTGCCAGTAGTCCCTCAACCTGGGGGCTCCGATTTCACAATGAGCAGTTCTTC.

The V and J genes are TRBV11-3 and TRBJ2-3, with D possibly being TRBD2 (6 bases). CDR3 length: 13 amino acids. Trimming took off 5 bases at V and 8 bases at J, with 14 bases between the two ends. CDR1 SGHNT and CDR2 YENEEA come from the germline V gene. The CDR3 loop reads CASSPRRRGTQYF. DNA for the CDR3: TGTGCCAGCAGCCCCCGGCGGCGGGGTACGCAGTATTTT.

The chain employs TRBV5-6 and TRBJ1-5; D ambiguous. The CDR3 contains 12 residues. The germline CDR1 and CDR2 sequences are SGHDT and YYEEEE. V was pared by 4 bases and J by 7 bases, with 9 bases between. CDR3 coding DNA: TGTGCCAGCAGCCGCGGAGGGCAGCCCCAGCATTTT. This codes for CASSRGGQPQHF.

The sample holds a few counts of this clone. Other DNA sequences in this specimen translate into the identical CDR3. V is TRBV5-1 and J is TRBJ1-4, with a weak D call TRBD1 (5 bases). This CDR3 contains 15 residues. Germline V gene sequence: CDR1 SGHRS, CDR2 YFSETQ. The V and J ends lost 4 bases and 8 bases respectively, with 18 bases between them. CDR3 DNA: TGCGCCAGCAGCCTCTTGGGCCGAGAGGGGGAAAAACTGTTTTTT. Translation gives CASSLLGREGEKLFF. The full variable domain, with the rest looked up from reference TRBV5-1 and TRBJ1-4, is KAGVTQTPRYLIKTRGQQVTLSCSPISGHRSVSWYQQTPGQGLQFLFEYFSETQRNKGNFPGRFSGRQFSNSRSEMNVSTLELGDSALYLCASSLLGREGEKLFFGSGTQLSVL.

The rearrangement joins TRBV2 to TRBJ2-3; 9 positions agree with TRBD2. CDR1 and CDR2 (germline): SNHLY, FYNNEI. The CDR3 spans 14 residues. The junction had 11 bases not matched to a gene; V was cut back by 10 bases and J by 6 bases. This CDR3 reads CAIPPRGRGDTQYF. CDR3 coding DNA: TGTGCCATCCCACCCCGCGGGAGGGGGGATACGCAGTATTTT.